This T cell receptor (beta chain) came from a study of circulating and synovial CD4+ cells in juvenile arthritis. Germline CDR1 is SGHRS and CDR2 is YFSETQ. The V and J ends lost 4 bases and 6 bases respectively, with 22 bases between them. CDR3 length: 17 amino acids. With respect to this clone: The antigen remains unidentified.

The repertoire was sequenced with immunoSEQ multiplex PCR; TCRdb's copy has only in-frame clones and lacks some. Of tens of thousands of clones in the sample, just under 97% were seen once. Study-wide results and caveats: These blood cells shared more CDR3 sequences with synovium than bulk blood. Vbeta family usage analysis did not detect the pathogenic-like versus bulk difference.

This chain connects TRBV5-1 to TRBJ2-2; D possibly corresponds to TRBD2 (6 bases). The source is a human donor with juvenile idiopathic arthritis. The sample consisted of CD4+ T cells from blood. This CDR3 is CASSPTRGIRVAGELFF. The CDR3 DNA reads TGCGCCAGCAGCCCAACCCGGGGGATTCGGGTTGCCGGGGAGCTGTTTTTT. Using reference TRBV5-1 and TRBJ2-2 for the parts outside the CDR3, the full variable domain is KAGVTQTPRYLIKTRGQQVTLSCSPISGHRSVSWYQQTPGQGLQFLFEYFSETQRNKGNFPGRFSGRQFSNSRSEMNVSTLELGDSALYLCASSPTRGIRVAGELFFGEGSRLTVL.